This entry lists 19 T cell receptor beta chains sequenced from one sample in a study of neurological immune-mediated disorders. TCRdb called the 5' RACE reads again in MiXCR, with one record for every CDR3 protein. This table holds approximately 48,000 distinct CDR3 sequences, under 3.5% found once. The sample comprised PBMCs. The receptors come from a woman between 45 and 65 years old with multiple sclerosis.

This clonotype showed up many times. The V and J genes are TRBV5-1 and TRBJ2-1; tentatively, D is TRBD2 (6 bases). The CDR3 sequence is 15 residues long. CDR1 is SGHRS, CDR2 YFSETQ, per germline. V was cut by 2 bases and J by 5 bases, with 14 bases left in between. CDR3 amino acids: CASSLMWGVDNEQFF. The CDR3 coding sequence is TGCGCCAGCAGCTTAATGTGGGGGGTTGACAATGAGCAGTTCTTC.

The table lists this clonotype with many counts. CDR3 sequence: CASSGTGREKLFF. For the CDR3, the DNA is TGTGCCAGCAGTGGGACAGGGAGAGAAAAACTGTTTTTT. This sequence joins TRBV28 and TRBJ1-4, with 9 bases matching TRBD1. The germline CDR1 and CDR2 sequences are MDHEN and SYDVKM. After removal of 5 bases from V and 8 bases from J, the junction contained 3 bases not matched to a gene. There are 13 residues in the CDR3. The variable domain in full, completed from reference TRBV28 and TRBJ1-4, reads DVKVTQSSRYLVKRTGEKVFLECVQDMDHENMFWYRQDPGLGLRLIYFSYDVKMKEKGDIPEGYSVSREKKERFSLILESASTNQTSMYLCASSGTGREKLFFGSGTQLSVL.

Many counts were recorded for this clonotype. The chain recombines TRBV20-1 with TRBJ1-1; perhaps TRBD1 as D (5 bases). V was cut by 3 bases and J by 1 base, with 12 bases left in between. This CDR3 has 14 residues. Germline CDR1 and CDR2: DFQATT and SNEGSKA (reference sequence). The CDR3 loop reads CSASRDGENTEAFF. The CDR3 nucleotides are TGCAGTGCTAGCCGGGACGGAGAGAACACTGAAGCTTTCTTT.

This clonotype was found many times. The V gene is TRBV18, the J gene TRBJ2-2; the D gene is possibly TRBD2 (5 bases). The V end was cut by 6 bases, the J end by 4 bases, with 18 bases between. Germline CDR1 is KGHSH and CDR2 is LQKENI. The CDR3 length is 16 residues. CDR3: CASSVERAARTGELFF. The DNA of the CDR3 is TGTGCCAGCTCCGTCGAGAGGGCGGCGCGCACCGGGGAGCTGTTTTTT.

This clonotype was counted many times. The rearrangement uses TRBV20-1 and TRBJ1-4, with 9 bases fitting TRBD1. Germline assignment: CDR1 DFQATT and CDR2 SNEGSKA (reference sequence). The J segment lost 3 bases and the V segment lost 5 bases, leaving 1 base of the junction unmatched. CDR3 length: 13 residues. DNA of the CDR3: TGCAGTGCTGGACAGGGGCCTAATGAAAAACTGTTTTTT. It translates to CSAGQGPNEKLFF.

This clonotype came up many times. This chain links TRBV4-2 with TRBJ1-6; no clear D. Germline V lookup: CDR1 LGHNA, CDR2 YNFKEQ. The germline V and J ends were trimmed by 0 bases and 0 bases, with 12 bases remaining between them. This CDR3 has 18 amino acids. CDR3 nucleotides: TGTGCCAGCAGCCAAGACTTCGTCGCTAGCTCCTATAATTCACCCCTCCACTTT. Protein: CASSQDFVASSYNSPLHF.

On this clonotype: Just one base apart from a much larger clone, this may be a read error. This rearrangement joins TRBV20-1 to TRBJ2-7; 7 bases are a match to TRBD1. Germline CDR1 DFQATT, CDR2 SNEGSKA (reference sequence). The V segment lost 6 bases and the J segment 2 bases; nucleotides outside the gene matches: 7. The CDR3 totals 13 residues. CDR3: CSAHRGQTYEQYF. CDR3 sequence (DNA): TGCAGTGCCCACCGGGGACAGACCTACGAGCAGTACTTC.

At least ten counts were recorded for this clonotype. This sequence joins TRBV20-1 and TRBJ2-5; the match to TRBD2 covers 11 bases. V gave up 5 bases and J gave up 5 bases; unmatched junction bases: 4. The V gene's germline CDR1 is DFQATT and CDR2 SNEGSKA (reference sequence). The CDR3 covers 13 residues. CDR3 loop: CSAASGGLETQYF. The CDR3 DNA is TGCAGTGCTGCTAGCGGGGGGTTGGAGACCCAGTACTTC.

Ten or more counts support this clonotype. This chain links TRBV5-1 with TRBJ2-7; D is unresolved. Per the germline V gene, CDR1 is SGHRS and CDR2 is YFSETQ. CDR3 size: 15 residues. Trimming stripped 0 bases from V and 0 bases from J, with 10 bases between. The CDR3 sequence is CASSLVSASSYEQYF. In DNA form, the CDR3 reads TGCGCCAGCAGCTTGGTGTCAGCTAGCTCCTACGAGCAGTACTTC.

This clonotype occurred many times. This chain joins TRBV20-1 and TRBJ2-1; 13 bases are shared with TRBD2. After removal of 5 bases from V and 9 bases from J, the junction contained 7 bases not matched to a gene. Looked up from germline, CDR1 is DFQATT and CDR2 is SNEGSKA (reference sequence). The CDR3 length is 14 residues. The CDR3 DNA reads TGCAGTGCTCAGACTAGCGGGGGGTTCGGTGAGCAGTTCTTC. Amino acids: CSAQTSGGFGEQFF.

Ten or more counts support this clonotype. CDR3 in DNA: TGCGCCAGCAGCTTGGCCAAGGACGGACTCACCGGGGAGCTGTTTTTT. Residues: CASSLAKDGLTGELFF. The chain combines TRBV5-1 with TRBJ2-2, with D possibly being TRBD2 (5 bases). V gave up 0 bases and J gave up 4 bases, with 13 bases separating them. Germline assignment: CDR1 SGHRS and CDR2 YFSETQ. This CDR3 has 16 amino acids.

The sample holds many counts of this clonotype. The chain couples TRBV11-2 to TRBJ1-2; a weak D match, TRBD1 (5 bases). The V and J ends lost 3 bases and 6 bases respectively, with 14 bases between them. CDR1 and CDR2 (germline): SGHAT, FQNNGV. CDR3 length: 14 residues. CDR3 bases: TGTGCCAGCAGCTTGGGGACGGACCGAAATGGCTACACCTTC. Its protein is CASSLGTDRNGYTF. The variable domain in full, with the rest retrieved from reference TRBV11-2 and TRBJ1-2, is EAGVAQSPRYKIIEKRQSVAFWCNPISGHATLYWYQQILGQGPKLLIQFQNNGVVDDSQLPKDRFSAERLKGVDSTLKIQPAKLEDSAVYLCASSLGTDRNGYTFGSGTRLTVV.

This clonotype was found many times. This chain connects TRBV9 to TRBJ2-1, with unresolved D. Per the germline V gene, CDR1 is SGDLS and CDR2 is YYNGEE. The ends were cut back, 0 bases at V and 0 bases at J, with 7 bases in the middle. The CDR3 sequence is 15 residues long. CDR3: CASSVGGFSYNEQFF. The CDR3 region has the DNA TGTGCCAGCAGCGTAGGTGGGTTCTCCTACAATGAGCAGTTCTTC. Supplemented by reference TRBV9 and TRBJ2-1, the full variable domain reads DSGVTQTPKHLITATGQRVTLRCSPRSGDLSVYWYQQSLDQGLQFLIQYYNGEERAKGNILERFSAQQFPDLHSELNLSSLELGDSALYFCASSVGGFSYNEQFFGPGTRLTVL.

V usage is TRBV12-3 or TRBV12-4 and J usage is TRBJ2-7; tentatively, D is TRBD1 (5 bases). The CDR3 is 13 amino acids. V lost 4 bases to trimming and J lost 6 bases, with 13 bases between them. The CDR3: CASSWGPESEQYF. The CDR3 bases are TGTGCCAGCAGTTGGGGCCCAGAGAGCGAGCAGTACTTC.

In its sample, this clonotype was seen many times. The CDR3 reads CASSPDGMYSNQPQHF. Written as DNA, the CDR3 is TGTGCCAGCAGCCCAGATGGCATGTATAGCAATCAGCCCCAGCATTTT. This chain connects TRBV5-8 to TRBJ1-5; no definite D call. CDR1 and CDR2 (germline): SGHTS, YDEGEE. Deletions cut 4 bases from V and 0 bases from J, with 14 bases between. The CDR3 consists of 16 residues.

This clonotype appeared many times. The CDR3 coding sequence is TGTGCCAGCAGCCGGGCCGTGGACAGGGCTTGGAATTCACCCCTCCACTTT. This codes for CASSRAVDRAWNSPLHF. J is TRBJ1-6 and V is TRBV5-6; 8 bases align to TRBD1. V lost 4 bases and J lost 7; bases outside the gene matches: 13. Germline CDR1 is SGHDT and CDR2 is YYEEEE. This CDR3 is 17 amino acids long.

This clonotype was seen at least ten times. The chain is built from TRBV5-1 and TRBJ1-4; weak D call: TRBD1 (5 bases). CDR1 and CDR2 from the germline V gene are SGHRS and YFSETQ. The germline V and J ends were trimmed by 4 bases and 5 bases, with 18 bases remaining between them. The CDR3 extends over 16 amino acids. The CDR3 reads CASSGGMIVSNEKLFF. The CDR3 DNA follows: TGCGCCAGCAGCGGGGGGATGATAGTCTCGAATGAAAAACTGTTTTTT.

This clonotype was detected many times. The chain combines TRBV7-9 with TRBJ1-2, with D uncertain. From germline, CDR1 is SEHNR and CDR2 FQNEAQ (reference sequence). This CDR3 has 17 amino acids. V dropped 8 bases and J dropped 6 bases, with 28 bases sitting between them. The CDR3, as DNA: TGTGCCAGCCTTCCGCTGACATTTACCCCACGCTATGATGGCTACACCTTC. Its translation: CASLPLTFTPRYDGYTF. The entire variable domain, with the rest obtained from reference TRBV7-9 and TRBJ1-2, is as follows: DTGVSQNPRHKITKRGQNVTFRCDPISEHNRLYWYRQTLGQGPEFLTYFQNEAQLEKSRLLSDRFSAERPKGSFSTLEIQRTEQGDSAMYLCASLPLTFTPRYDGYTFGSGTRLTVV.

This clonotype came up many times. This rearrangement joins TRBV20-1 to TRBJ2-3; possibly TRBD2 for D (7 bases). V was trimmed by 0 bases and J by 1 base, leaving 11 bases between them. The CDR3 consists of 15 residues. Germline-derived CDR1 and CDR2 are DFQATT and SNEGSKA (reference sequence). CDR3 nucleotides: TGCAGTGCTAGAGACCCGGGGGGCCGCACAGATACGCAGTATTTT. Its protein is CSARDPGGRTDTQYF.